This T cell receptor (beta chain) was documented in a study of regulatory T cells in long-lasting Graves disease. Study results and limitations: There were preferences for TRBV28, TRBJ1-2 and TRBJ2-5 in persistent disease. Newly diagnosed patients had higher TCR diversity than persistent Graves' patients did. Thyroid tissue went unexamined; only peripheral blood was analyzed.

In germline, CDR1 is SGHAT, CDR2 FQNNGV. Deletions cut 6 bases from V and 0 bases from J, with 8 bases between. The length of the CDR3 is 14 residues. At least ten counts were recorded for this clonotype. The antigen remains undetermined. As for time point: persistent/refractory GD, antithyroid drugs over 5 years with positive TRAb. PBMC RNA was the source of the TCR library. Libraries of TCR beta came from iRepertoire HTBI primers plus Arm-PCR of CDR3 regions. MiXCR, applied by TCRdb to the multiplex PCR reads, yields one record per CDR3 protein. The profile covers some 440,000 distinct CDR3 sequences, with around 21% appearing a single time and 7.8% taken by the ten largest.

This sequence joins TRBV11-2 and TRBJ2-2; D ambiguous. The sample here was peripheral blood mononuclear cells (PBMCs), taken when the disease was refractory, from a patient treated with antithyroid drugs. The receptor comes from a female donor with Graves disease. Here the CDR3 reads CASRETTNTGELFF. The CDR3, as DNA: TGTGCCAGCAGGGAGACCACGAACACCGGGGAGCTGTTTTTT. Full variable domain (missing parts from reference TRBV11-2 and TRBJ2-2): EAGVAQSPRYKIIEKRQSVAFWCNPISGHATLYWYQQILGQGPKLLIQFQNNGVVDDSQLPKDRFSAERLKGVDSTLKIQPAKLEDSAVYLCASRETTNTGELFFGEGSRLTVL.